This entry lists 9 T cell receptor beta chains sequenced from one sample in a study of CD8+CD57+ T cells in acquired aplastic anemia. CDR3 and TCR beta VDJ profiling relied on genomic DNA as the template. TCRdb called the reads again in MiXCR, with one record for every CDR3 protein. The table records roughly 86,000 distinct CDR3 sequences, around 44% of them present only once. Sequencing was done on a sample of sorted CD4+, CD8+, or CD8+CD57+ T cells (not recorded which) from PBMCs. The receptors were sampled from a human donor in good health, serving as a control.

This clonotype was found once. The chain couples TRBV6-1 to TRBJ2-7, with TRBD1 matching 9 bases. Unmatched junction bases numbered 4, after V lost 1 base and J lost 3 bases. Germline CDR1 is MNHNS and CDR2 is SASEGT. The CDR3 has 15 residues. DNA of the CDR3: TGTGCCAGCAGTGAAGAGGGGACAGGGAGCTACGAGCAGTACGTC. Protein: CASSEEGTGSYEQYV.

This clonotype was recorded at least ten times. The rearrangement uses TRBV7-9 and TRBJ1-2; 8 bases are a match to TRBD1. Trimming took 4 bases from V and 3 from J; bases not matched to a gene: 4. CDR3 length: 14 residues. Germline V gene lookup returns CDR1 SEHNR and CDR2 FQNEAQ (reference sequence). The CDR3 sequence is CASSSTGVDYGYTF. In nucleotides, the CDR3 is TGTGCCAGCAGCTCGACAGGGGTGGACTATGGCTACACCTTC.

J is TRBJ2-7 and V is TRBV24-1; weak D call: TRBD2 (6 bases). The length of the CDR3 is 14 residues. The V end was cut by 5 bases, the J end by 2 bases, with 12 bases between. CDR1 is KGHDR and CDR2 is SFDVKD in the germline V gene. CDR3 residues: CATSVGGVPYEQYF. The CDR3 region has the DNA TGTGCCACCAGTGTCGGCGGGGTCCCCTACGAGCAGTACTTC.

The CDR3 loop is CASSLSPGTSSPLHF. The CDR3 region has the DNA TGTGCCAGCAGTTTATCACCCGGGACGAGTTCACCCCTCCACTTT. The chain links TRBV27 to TRBJ1-6, with D tentatively TRBD1 (5 bases). Trimming left V 0 bases short and J 9 bases short, with 12 bases between. Germline-derived CDR1 and CDR2 are MNHEY and SMNVEV (reference sequence). The CDR3 covers 15 residues.

The chain joins TRBV10-1 to TRBJ2-1; 8 nucleotides match TRBD2. The CDR3 spans 14 residues. Looked up from germline, CDR1 is WNHNN and CDR2 is SYGVQD (reference sequence). J gave up 4 bases and V 9 bases, and 8 bases lay outside the gene matches. The CDR3 DNA follows: TGCGCCAGTAGGGATGCGGGGGGATACAATGAGCAGTTCTTC. This translates into CASRDAGGYNEQFF.

The chain carries TRBV2 and TRBJ2-7; D call uncertain. This CDR3 region has 15 residues. V lost 3 bases and J lost 1, with 13 bases in between. The V gene's germline CDR1 is SNHLY and CDR2 FYNNEI. As DNA, the CDR3 is TGTGCCAGCAGTGACAACAGACGGATATCCTACGAGCAGTACTTC. This sequence encodes CASSDNRRISYEQYF.

This clonotype appeared a few times. The V and J genes are TRBV27 and TRBJ1-2; weak D call: TRBD1 (5 bases). V lost 3 bases, J lost 4 bases, and 12 bases lay in between. This CDR3 comprises 14 residues. Looked up from germline, CDR1 is MNHEY and CDR2 is SMNVEV (reference sequence). CDR3 DNA: TGTGCCAGCAGTTTTGGGACGGACTTCTATGGCTACACCTTC. This gives the protein CASSFGTDFYGYTF.

The CDR3 loop is CASSVLGLQETQYF. The CDR3 region has the DNA TGTGCCAGCAGCGTATTGGGATTGCAAGAGACCCAGTACTTC. The chain joins TRBV2 to TRBJ2-5; D not certain. The CDR3 extends over 14 amino acids. The germline gives CDR1 SNHLY, CDR2 FYNNEI. Deletions cut 6 bases from V and 2 bases from J, with 13 bases between.

This clonotype was picked up many times. The chain couples TRBV6-5 to TRBJ2-7; perhaps TRBD1 as D (6 bases). Germline lookup yields CDR1 MNHEY and CDR2 SVGAGI. The V gene lost 6 bases and the J gene lost 2 bases, with 11 bases spanning the gap. CDR3 length: 13 amino acids. CDR3 nucleotide sequence: TGTGCCAGCAGCCCGACAGGCCCCTACGAGCAGTACTTC. Translated: CASSPTGPYEQYF.